Shown below are 11 T cell receptor beta chains from a single sample sequenced in a study of shared T cell receptors in the human thymus. The table came from immunoSEQ multiplex PCR; TCRdb's copy has only in-frame clones and leaves some out. The data hold around 340,000 clones, with around 95% observed a single time. The sample was thymocytes. The receptors shown here come from a human donor.

This chain uses TRBV19 with TRBJ1-1; D unclear. The V gene's germline CDR1 is LNHDA and CDR2 SQIVND (reference sequence). This CDR3 region has 15 residues. V lost 5 bases, J lost 11 bases, and 24 bases lay in between. CDR3 DNA: TGTGCCAGTAGTCAGTTCCCCCAGGTCGGCCTACACGCTTTCTTT. Amino acid sequence: CASSQFPQVGLHAFF.

The CDR3 loop is CASSLAGGTYEQYF. In DNA, the CDR3 is TGTGCCAGCAGTTTAGCGGGAGGAACCTACGAGCAGTACTTC. The V call is TRBV25-1, the J call TRBJ2-7, with 10 bases aligning to TRBD2. Germline loops: CDR1 MGHDK, CDR2 SYGVNS. The CDR3 covers 14 residues. V was pared by 5 bases and J by 2 bases, with 3 bases of the junction left unmatched.

The chain uses TRBV28 and TRBJ1-1, with a weak D call TRBD1 (6 bases). Germline loops: CDR1 MDHEN, CDR2 SYDVKM. The CDR3 runs to 13 residues. The V and J ends lost 7 bases and 4 bases respectively, with 13 bases between them. CDR3 coding DNA: TGTGCCAGCATCCTACTAGGGGGCACTGAAGCTTTCTTT. Its protein is CASILLGGTEAFF. The full variable domain, its missing parts supplied by reference TRBV28 and TRBJ1-1, is DVKVTQSSRYLVKRTGEKVFLECVQDMDHENMFWYRQDPGLGLRLIYFSYDVKMKEKGDIPEGYSVSREKKERFSLILESASTNQTSMYLCASILLGGTEAFFGQGTRLTVV.

This clone occurred once. The chain carries TRBV4-3 and TRBJ1-3, with D perhaps matching TRBD1 (5 bases). Per the germline V gene, CDR1 is LGHNA and CDR2 is YSLEER. CDR3 length equals 14 residues. V dropped 1 base and J dropped 8 bases, with 12 bases sitting between them. The CDR3 DNA sequence: TGCGCCAGCAGCCAAGCACGGCCGGGGGACACCATATATTTT. Its protein product is CASSQARPGDTIYF.

The chain employs TRBV30 and TRBJ1-5; TRBD1 might be the D (6 bases). The V gene's germline CDR1 is GTSNPN and CDR2 SVGIG (reference sequence). Trimming removed 4 bases at V and 6 bases at J, with 19 bases between. This CDR3 has 15 residues. The DNA of the CDR3 is TGTGCCTGGACTAATACAGGGAATCCATCTCAGCCCCAGCATTTT. Its translation: CAWTNTGNPSQPQHF.

This chain uses TRBV30 with TRBJ2-5, with 14 bases aligning to TRBD2. Germline lookup yields CDR1 GTSNPN and CDR2 SVGIG (reference sequence). The CDR3 is 18 amino acids. V lost 4 bases and J lost 5; bases outside the gene matches: 15. The CDR3 nucleotides are TGTGCCTGGACTCCGGGGACTAGCGGGAGATTCGATTGGGAGACCCAGTACTTC. Encoded protein: CAWTPGTSGRFDWETQYF.

The genes are TRBV5-4 and TRBJ2-7; D could derive from TRBD1 or TRBD2 (5 bases each). Trimming left V 2 bases short and J 5 bases short, with 11 bases between. Looked up from germline, CDR1 is SGHNT and CDR2 is YYREEE (reference sequence). The CDR3 consists of 13 residues. The CDR3 loop is CASSLGTVNEQYF. CDR3 nucleotides: TGTGCCAGCAGCTTAGGGACGGTCAACGAGCAGTACTTC.

The chain recombines TRBV5-4 with TRBJ1-3; D gene unclear. This CDR3 comprises 16 residues. V lost 4 bases, J lost 0 bases, and 14 bases lay in between. The V gene's germline CDR1 is SGHNT and CDR2 YYREEE (reference sequence). CDR3: CASSPGGVSSGNTIYF. DNA of the CDR3: TGTGCCAGCAGCCCCGGAGGAGTTAGCTCTGGAAACACCATATATTTT.

The chain recombines TRBV7-9 with TRBJ2-5, with D perhaps TRBD2 (6 bases). With the DNA end fitting TRBJ2-7 better, the J assignment may be wrong. Per germline, CDR1 SEHNR and CDR2 FQNEAQ (reference sequence). The CDR3 covers 13 residues. The CDR3 protein is CASSMGGTYEQYF. The CDR3 DNA follows: TGTGCCAGCAGCATGGGCGGGACCTACGAGCAGTACTTC.

The rearrangement links TRBV4-1 to TRBJ1-4; D is perhaps TRBD1 (6 bases). Germline V gives CDR1 MGHRA, CDR2 YSYEKL. V was trimmed by 1 base and J by 0 bases, leaving 15 bases between them. This CDR3 is 18 amino acids long. CDR3 coding DNA: TGCGCCAGCAGCCAAGGGTGGTCGGAGGGGGCAACTAATGAAAAACTGTTTTTT. Translating gives CASSQGWSEGATNEKLFF.

The chain uses TRBV23-1 and TRBJ2-5, with D tentatively TRBD2 (5 bases). TRBV23-1 is placed among ORFs of uncertain function. V was cut by 5 bases and J by 5 bases, with 12 bases left in between. CDR3 length: 13 residues. This CDR3 is CASSALRGETQYF. DNA for the CDR3: TGCGCCAGCAGTGCCCTGCGAGGGGAGACCCAGTACTTC.